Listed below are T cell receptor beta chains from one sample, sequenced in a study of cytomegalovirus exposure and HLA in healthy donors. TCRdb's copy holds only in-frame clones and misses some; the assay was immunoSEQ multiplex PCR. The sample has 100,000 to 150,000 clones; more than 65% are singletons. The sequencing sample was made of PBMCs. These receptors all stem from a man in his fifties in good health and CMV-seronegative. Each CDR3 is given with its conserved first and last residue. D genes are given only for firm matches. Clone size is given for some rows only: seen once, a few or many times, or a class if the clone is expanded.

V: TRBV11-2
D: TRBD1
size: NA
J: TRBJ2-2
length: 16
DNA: TGTGCCAGCCAGGTCAGGGGGTTGCAAAACACCGGGGAGCTGTTTTTT
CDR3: CASQVRGLQNTGELFF

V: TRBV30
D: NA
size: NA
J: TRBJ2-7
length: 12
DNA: TGTGCCTGGAGTGTACAAGGGAGCGAGCAGTACTTC
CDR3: CAWSVQGSEQYF

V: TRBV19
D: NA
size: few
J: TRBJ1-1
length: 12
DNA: TGTGCCAGTAATCAGAGGGGACTAATAGCTTTCTTT
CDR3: CASNQRGLIAFF

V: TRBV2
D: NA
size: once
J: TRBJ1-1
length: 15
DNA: TGTGCCAGCGGAGCTGTTGGACTAGGGGACACTGAAGCTTTCTTT
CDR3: CASGAVGLGDTEAFF

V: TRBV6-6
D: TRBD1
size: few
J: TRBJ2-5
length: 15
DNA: TGTGCCAGCAGCTCCTCGACAGGGGGTCGGGAGACCCAGTACTTC
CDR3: CASSSSTGGRETQYF

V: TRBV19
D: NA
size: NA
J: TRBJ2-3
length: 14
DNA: TGTGCCAGTAACGCGGGGCGGTACACAGATACGCAGTATTTT
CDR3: CASNAGRYTDTQYF

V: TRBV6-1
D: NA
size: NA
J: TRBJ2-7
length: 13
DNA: TGTGCCAGCAGTGAAGCTCGGGGTTCCGAGCAGTACTTC
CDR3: CASSEARGSEQYF

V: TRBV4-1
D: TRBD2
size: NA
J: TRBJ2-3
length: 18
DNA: TGCGCCAGCAGCCAGGGGCGTTCCAGCGGGGGAGACACAGATACGCAGTATTTT
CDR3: CASSQGRSSGGDTDTQYF

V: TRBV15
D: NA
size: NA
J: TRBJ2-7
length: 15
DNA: TGTGCCACCAGCAGAGTTCTTGACAGAGCCTACGAGCAGTACTTC
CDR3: CATSRVLDRAYEQYF

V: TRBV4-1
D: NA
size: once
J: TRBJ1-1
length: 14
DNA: TGCGCCAGCAGCCAAGCGGGGGGGAACACTGAAGCTTTCTTT
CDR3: CASSQAGGNTEAFF

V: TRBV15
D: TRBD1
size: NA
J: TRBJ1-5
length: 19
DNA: TGTGCCACCAGCAGGTCCCCCGGGGACAGTCAATATAGCAATCAGCCCCAGCATTTT
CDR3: CATSRSPGDSQYSNQPQHF

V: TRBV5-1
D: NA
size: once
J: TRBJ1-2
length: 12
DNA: TGCGCCAGCAGCTCAGACCGGCGGGGCTACACCTTC
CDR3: CASSSDRRGYTF

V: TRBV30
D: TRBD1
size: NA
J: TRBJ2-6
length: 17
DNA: TGTGCCTGGAGTTCCGGGACAGCCGCATCTGGGGCCAACGTCCTGACTTTC
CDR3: CAWSSGTAASGANVLTF

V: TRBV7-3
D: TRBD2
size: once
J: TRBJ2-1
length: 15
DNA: TGTGCCAGCAGTCGAGGACTAGCGGGGACGAAGGAGCAGTTCTTC
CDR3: CASSRGLAGTKEQFF

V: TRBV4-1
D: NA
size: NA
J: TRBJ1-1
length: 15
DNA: TGCGCCAGCAGCCAAGGACAGCTCACCGGCACTGAAGCTTTCTTT
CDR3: CASSQGQLTGTEAFF

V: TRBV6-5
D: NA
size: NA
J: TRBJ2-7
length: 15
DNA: TGTGCCAGCAGTTACTCGTCAGGGGCAGGCTACGAGCAGTACTTC
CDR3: CASSYSSGAGYEQYF

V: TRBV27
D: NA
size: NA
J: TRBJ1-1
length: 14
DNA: TGTGCCAGCAGGCTTCTCGGGAGTAGGACTGAAGCTTTCTTT
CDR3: CASRLLGSRTEAFF

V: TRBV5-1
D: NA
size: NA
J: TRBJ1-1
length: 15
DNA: TGCGCCAGCAGCGCTGAAGGGGCTATGAACACTGAAGCTTTCTTT
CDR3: CASSAEGAMNTEAFF

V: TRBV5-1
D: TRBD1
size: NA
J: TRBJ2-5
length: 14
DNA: TGCGCCAGTAAACCGGGACAGGGGGAGGAGACCCAGTACTTC
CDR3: CASKPGQGEETQYF

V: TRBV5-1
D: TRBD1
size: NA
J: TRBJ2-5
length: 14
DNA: TGCGCCAGCAGCTTGGACAGGGGCCAAGAGACCCAGTACTTC
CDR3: CASSLDRGQETQYF

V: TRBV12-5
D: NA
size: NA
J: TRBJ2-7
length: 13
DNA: TGTGCTAGTGGTTTGGGACTCAACTACGAGCAGTACTTC
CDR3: CASGLGLNYEQYF

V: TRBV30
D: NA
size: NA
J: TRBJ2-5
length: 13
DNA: TGTGCCTGCCACCTGGCGGACCAAGAGACCCAGTACTTC
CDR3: CACHLADQETQYF

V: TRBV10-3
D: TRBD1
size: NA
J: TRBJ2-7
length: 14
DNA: TGTGCCATCAGTGAGCTCCAGGGGGCGGACGAGCAGTACTTC
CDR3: CAISELQGADEQYF